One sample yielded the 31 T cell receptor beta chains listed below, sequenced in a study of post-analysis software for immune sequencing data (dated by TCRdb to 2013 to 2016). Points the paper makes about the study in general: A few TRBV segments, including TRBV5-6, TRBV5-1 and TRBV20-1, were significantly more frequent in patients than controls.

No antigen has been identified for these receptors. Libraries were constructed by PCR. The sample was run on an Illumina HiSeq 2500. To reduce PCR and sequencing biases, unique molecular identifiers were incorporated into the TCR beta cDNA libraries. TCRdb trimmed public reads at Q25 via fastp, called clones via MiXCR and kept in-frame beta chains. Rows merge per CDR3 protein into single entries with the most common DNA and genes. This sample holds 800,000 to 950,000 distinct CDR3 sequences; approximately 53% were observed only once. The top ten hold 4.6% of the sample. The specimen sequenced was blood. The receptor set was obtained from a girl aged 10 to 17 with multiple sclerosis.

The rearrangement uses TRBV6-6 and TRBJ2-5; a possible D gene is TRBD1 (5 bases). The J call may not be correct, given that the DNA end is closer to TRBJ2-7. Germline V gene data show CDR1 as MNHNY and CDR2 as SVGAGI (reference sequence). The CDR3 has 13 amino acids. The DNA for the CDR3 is TGTGCCAGCAGCGACAGAGGAATCCACGAGCAGTACTTC. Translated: CASSDRGIHEQYF.

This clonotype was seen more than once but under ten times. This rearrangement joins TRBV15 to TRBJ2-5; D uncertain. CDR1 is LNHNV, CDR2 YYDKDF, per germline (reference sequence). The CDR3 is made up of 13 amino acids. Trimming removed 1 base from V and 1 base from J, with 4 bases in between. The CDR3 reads CATSRGPQETQYF. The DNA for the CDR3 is TGTGCCACCAGCAGAGGGCCCCAAGAGACCCAGTACTTC.

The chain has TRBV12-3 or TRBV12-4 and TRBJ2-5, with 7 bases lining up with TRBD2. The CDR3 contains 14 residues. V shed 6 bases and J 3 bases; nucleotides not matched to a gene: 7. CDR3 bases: TGTGCCAGCAGGTCCCGGACTAGTGAAGAGACCCAGTACTTC. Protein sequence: CASRSRTSEETQYF.

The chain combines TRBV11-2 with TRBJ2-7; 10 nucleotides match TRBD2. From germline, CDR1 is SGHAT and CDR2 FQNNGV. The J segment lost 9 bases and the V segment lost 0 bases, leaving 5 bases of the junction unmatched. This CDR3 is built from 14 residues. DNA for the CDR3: TGTGCCAGCAGCTTAGATCCCTCTAGCGGGAGGCAGTACTTC. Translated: CASSLDPSSGRQYF.

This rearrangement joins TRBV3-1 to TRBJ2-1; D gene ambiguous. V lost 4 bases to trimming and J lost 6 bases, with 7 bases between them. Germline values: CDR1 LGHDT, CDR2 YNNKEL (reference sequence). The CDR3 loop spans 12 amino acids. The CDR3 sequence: CASSPVSNEQFF. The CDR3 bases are TGTGCCAGCAGCCCTGTATCCAATGAGCAGTTCTTC.

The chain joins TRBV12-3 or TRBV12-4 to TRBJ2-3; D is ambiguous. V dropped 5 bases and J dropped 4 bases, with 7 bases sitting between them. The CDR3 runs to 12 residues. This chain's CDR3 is CASSKAPDTQYF. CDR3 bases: TGTGCCAGCAGTAAAGCTCCAGATACGCAGTATTTT.

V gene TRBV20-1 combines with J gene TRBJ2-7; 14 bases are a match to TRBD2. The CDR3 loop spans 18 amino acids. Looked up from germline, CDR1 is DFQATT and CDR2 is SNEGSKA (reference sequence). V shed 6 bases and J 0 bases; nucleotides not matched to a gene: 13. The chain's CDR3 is CSATGPGLAGANSYEQYF. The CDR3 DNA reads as TGCAGTGCGACTGGACCGGGACTAGCGGGAGCCAACTCCTACGAGCAGTACTTC.

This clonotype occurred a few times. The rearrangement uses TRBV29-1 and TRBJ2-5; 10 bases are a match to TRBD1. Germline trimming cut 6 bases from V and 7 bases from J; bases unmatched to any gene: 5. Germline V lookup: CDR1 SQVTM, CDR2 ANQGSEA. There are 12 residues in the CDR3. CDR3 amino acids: CSVGTGEGTQYF. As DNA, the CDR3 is TGCAGCGTGGGGACAGGGGAAGGGACCCAGTACTTC.

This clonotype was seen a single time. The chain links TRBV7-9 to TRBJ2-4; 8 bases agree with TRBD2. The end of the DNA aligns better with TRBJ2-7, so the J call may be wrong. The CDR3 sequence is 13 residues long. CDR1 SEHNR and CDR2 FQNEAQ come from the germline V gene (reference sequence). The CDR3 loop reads CASSSGAAYEQYF. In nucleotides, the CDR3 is TGTGCCAGCAGTAGCGGGGCAGCCTACGAGCAGTACTTC.

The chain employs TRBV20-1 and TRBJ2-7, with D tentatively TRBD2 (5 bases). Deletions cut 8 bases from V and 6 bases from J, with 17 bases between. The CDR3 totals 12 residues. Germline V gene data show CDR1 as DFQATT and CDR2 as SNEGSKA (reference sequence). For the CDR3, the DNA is TGCAGTTCCCGCCTTTATGGGAGCGAGCAGTACTTC. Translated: CSSRLYGSEQYF.

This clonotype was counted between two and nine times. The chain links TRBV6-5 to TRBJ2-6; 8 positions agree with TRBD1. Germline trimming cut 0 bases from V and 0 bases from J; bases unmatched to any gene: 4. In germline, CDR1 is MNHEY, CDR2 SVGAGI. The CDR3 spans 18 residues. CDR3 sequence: CASSYSSGGPSGANVLTF. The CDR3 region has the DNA TGTGCCAGCAGTTACTCGTCAGGGGGCCCCTCTGGGGCCAACGTCCTGACTTTC.

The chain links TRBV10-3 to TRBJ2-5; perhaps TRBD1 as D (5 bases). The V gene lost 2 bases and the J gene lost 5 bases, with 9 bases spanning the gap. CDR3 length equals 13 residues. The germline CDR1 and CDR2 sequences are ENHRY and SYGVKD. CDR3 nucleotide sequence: TGTGCCATCAGTGAGCGACAGCTGGAGACCCAGTACTTC. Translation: CAISERQLETQYF.

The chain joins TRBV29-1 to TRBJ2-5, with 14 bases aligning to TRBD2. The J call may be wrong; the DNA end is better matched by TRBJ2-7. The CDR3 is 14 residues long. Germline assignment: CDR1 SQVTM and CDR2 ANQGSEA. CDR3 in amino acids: CSVGTSGSKYEQYF. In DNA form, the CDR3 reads TGCAGCGTCGGGACTAGCGGGAGCAAGTACGAGCAGTACTTC.

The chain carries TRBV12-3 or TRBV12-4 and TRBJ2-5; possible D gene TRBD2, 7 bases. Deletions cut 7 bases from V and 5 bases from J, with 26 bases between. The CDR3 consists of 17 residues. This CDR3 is CASTPEGGGPSEETQYF. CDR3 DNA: TGTGCCAGCACCCCAGAGGGAGGGGGACCGAGCGAGGAGACCCAGTACTTC.

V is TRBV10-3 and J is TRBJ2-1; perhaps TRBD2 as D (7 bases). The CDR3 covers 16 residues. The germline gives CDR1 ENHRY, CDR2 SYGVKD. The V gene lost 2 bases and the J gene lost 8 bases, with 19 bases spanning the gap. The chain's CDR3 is CAISELVGGGSDEQFF. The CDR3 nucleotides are TGTGCCATCAGTGAGCTCGTGGGGGGCGGGAGCGATGAGCAGTTCTTC.

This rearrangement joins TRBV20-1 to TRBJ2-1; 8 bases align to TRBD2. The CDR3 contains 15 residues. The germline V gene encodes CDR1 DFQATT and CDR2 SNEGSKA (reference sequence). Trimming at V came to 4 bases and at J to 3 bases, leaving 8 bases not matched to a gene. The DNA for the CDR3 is TGCAGTGCTATCGACGGGCTAGCGGGCTACAATGAGCAGTTCTTC. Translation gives CSAIDGLAGYNEQFF.

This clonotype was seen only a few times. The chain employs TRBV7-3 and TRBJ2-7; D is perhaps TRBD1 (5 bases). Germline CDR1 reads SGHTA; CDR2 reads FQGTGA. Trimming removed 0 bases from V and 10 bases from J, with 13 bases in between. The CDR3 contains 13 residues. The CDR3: CASSLTVLTAQYF. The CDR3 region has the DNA TGTGCCAGCAGCTTAACAGTCCTGACAGCTCAGTACTTC.

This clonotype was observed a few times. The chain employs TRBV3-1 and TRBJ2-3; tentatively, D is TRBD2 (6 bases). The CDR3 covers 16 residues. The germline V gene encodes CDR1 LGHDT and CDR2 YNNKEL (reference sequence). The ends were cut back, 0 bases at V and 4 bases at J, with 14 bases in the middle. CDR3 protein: CASSQDPMGLPDTQYF. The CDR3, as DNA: TGTGCCAGCAGCCAAGATCCTATGGGACTTCCAGATACGCAGTATTTT.

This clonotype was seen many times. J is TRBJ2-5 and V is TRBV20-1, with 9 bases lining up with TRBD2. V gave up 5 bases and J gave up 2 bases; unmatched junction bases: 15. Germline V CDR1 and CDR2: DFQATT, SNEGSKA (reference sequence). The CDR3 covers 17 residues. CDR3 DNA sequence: TGCAGTGCTGCCTACACGGATCGACTAGCGGTACAAGAGACCCAGTACTTC. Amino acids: CSAAYTDRLAVQETQYF.

The chain's CDR3 is CSARGLRGYTF. In nucleotides, the CDR3 is TGCAGTGCTAGGGGGCTGCGTGGCTACACCTTC. The V and J genes are TRBV20-1 and TRBJ1-2; TRBD1 might be the D (5 bases). Trimming shortened V by 3 bases and J by 7 bases, and 9 bases separated the two germline ends. CDR3 length: 11 amino acids. The germline V gene has CDR1 DFQATT and CDR2 SNEGSKA (reference sequence).

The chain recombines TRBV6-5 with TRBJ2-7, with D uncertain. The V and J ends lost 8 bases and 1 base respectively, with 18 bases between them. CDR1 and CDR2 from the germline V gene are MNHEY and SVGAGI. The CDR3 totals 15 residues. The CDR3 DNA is TGTGCCAGCCGCGAGAGGTCGGTCCTTTCCTACGAGCAGTACTTC. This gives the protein CASRERSVLSYEQYF.

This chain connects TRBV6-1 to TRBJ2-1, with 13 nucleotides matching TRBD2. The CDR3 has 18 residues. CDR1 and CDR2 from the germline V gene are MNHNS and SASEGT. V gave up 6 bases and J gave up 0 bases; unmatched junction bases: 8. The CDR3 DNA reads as TGTGCCAGCAGCACCGGGACTAGCGGGGTGAGCTCCTACAATGAGCAGTTCTTC. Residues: CASSTGTSGVSSYNEQFF.

The DNA of the CDR3 is TGTGCCAGCAGCGTAGATTCGGGCACAGATACGCAGTATTTT. Protein: CASSVDSGTDTQYF. This rearrangement joins TRBV9 to TRBJ2-3; D not certain. Germline V gives CDR1 SGDLS, CDR2 YYNGEE. The CDR3 has 14 residues. Trimming left V 0 bases short and J 1 base short, with 6 bases between.

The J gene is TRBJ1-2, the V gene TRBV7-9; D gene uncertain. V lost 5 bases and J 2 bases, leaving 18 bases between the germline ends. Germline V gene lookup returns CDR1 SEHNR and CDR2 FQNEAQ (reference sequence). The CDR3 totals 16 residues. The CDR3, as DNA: TGTGCCAGCAGCGGCACAGTGAGGGTGGTAAACTATGGCTACACCTTC. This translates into CASSGTVRVVNYGYTF.

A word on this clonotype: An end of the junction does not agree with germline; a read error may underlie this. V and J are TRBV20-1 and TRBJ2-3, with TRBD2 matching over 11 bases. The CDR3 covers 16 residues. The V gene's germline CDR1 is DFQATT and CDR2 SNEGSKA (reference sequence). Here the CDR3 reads CSATSGRHRGTDMQYF. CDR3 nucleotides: TGCAGTGCTACTAGCGGGAGGCACCGGGGCACAGATATGCAGTATTTT.

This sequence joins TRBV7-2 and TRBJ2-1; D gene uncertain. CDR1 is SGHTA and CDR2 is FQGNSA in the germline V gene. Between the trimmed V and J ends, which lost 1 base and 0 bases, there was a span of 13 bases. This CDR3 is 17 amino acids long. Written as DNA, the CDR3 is TGTGCCAGCAGCTTAGGCCACAGCCGTAGCTCCTACAATGAGCAGTTCTTC. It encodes CASSLGHSRSSYNEQFF.

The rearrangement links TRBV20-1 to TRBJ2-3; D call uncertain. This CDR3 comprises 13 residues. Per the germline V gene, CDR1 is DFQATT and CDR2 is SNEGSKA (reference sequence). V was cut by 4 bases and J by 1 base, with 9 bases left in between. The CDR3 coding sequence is TGCAGTGCTACCGACGGCGGCACAGATACGCAGTATTTT. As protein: CSATDGGTDTQYF.

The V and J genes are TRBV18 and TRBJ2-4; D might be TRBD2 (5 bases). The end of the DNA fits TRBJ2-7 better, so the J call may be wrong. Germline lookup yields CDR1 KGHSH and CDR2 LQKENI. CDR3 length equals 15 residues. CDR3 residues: CASSPLEVTRYEQYF. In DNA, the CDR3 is TGTGCCAGCTCACCTCTGGAGGTCACGCGCTACGAGCAGTACTTC.

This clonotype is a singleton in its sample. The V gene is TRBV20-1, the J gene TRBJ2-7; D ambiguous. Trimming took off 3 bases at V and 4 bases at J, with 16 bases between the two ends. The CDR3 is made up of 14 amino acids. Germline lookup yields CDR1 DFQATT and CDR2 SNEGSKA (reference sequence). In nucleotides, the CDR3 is TGCAGTGCTAGTGACTCGGACGCGTTGTACGAGCAGTACTTC. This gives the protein CSASDSDALYEQYF.

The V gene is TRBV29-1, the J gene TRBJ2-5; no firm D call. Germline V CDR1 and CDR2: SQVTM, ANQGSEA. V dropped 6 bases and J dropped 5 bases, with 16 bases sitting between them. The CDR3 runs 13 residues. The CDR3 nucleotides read TGCAGCGTCAGACCGCCTGGGTCTGAGACCCAGTACTTC. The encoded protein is CSVRPPGSETQYF.

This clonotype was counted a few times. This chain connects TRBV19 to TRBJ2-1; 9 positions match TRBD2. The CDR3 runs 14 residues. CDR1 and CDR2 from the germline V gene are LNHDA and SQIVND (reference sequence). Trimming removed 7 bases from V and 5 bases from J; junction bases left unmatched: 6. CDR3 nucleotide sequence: TGTGCCAGTACTACAGCGGGAGGACACAATGAGCAGTTCTTC. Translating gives CASTTAGGHNEQFF.